This T cell receptor (beta chain) derives from a study of cytomegalovirus exposure and HLA in healthy donors. The CDR3 contains 18 residues. The junction had 8 bases not matched to a gene; V was cut back by 3 bases and J by 0 bases. Germline CDR1 and CDR2: SGHRS and YFSETQ. Clones were read by immunoSEQ multiplex PCR, and TCRdb kept only the in-frame ones, dropping some. The sample shows 200,000 to 300,000 clones, 90% of them seen only once. What was sequenced was PBMCs. The TCR sequence derives from a woman in her twenties or thirties in good health and CMV-seronegative. V gene TRBV5-1 combines with J gene TRBJ2-2; 10 bases align to TRBD2. The CDR3 region has the DNA TGCGCCAGCAGCTCTGGAATACTAGCGGGACCGAACACCGGGGAGCTGTTTTTT. This translates into CASSSGILAGPNTGELFF.